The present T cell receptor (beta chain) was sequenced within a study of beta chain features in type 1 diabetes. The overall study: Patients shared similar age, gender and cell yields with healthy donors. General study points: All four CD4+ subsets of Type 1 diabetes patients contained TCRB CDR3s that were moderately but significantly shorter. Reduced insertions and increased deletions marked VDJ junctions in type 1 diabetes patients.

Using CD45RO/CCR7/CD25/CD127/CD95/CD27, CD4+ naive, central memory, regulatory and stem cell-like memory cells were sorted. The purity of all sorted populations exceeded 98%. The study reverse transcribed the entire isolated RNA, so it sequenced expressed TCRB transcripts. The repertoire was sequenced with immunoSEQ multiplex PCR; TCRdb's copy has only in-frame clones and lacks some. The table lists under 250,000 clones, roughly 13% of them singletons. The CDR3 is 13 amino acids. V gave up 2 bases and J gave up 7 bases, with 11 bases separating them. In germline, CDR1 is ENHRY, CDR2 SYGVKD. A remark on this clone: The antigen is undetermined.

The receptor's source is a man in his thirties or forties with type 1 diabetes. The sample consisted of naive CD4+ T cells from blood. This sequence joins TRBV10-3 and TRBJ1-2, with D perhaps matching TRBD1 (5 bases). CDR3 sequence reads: CAISEETVLGYTF. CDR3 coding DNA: TGTGCCATCAGTGAGGAGACAGTCCTTGGCTACACCTTC.